Shown below are 16 T cell receptor beta chains from a single sample sequenced in a study of cytomegalovirus exposure and HLA in healthy donors. Primers for the PCR totalled 60 Vbeta and 13 Jbeta. Method: immunoSEQ multiplex PCR; TCRdb's copy keeps in-frame clones and lacks some. The table lists 95,000 to 150,000 clones, over 60% of them singletons. The sample consisted of PBMCs. The receptors were sampled from a middle-aged woman in good health and CMV-seronegative.

V usage is TRBV5-1 and J usage is TRBJ2-2; 9 positions agree with TRBD2. The V gene's germline CDR1 is SGHRS and CDR2 YFSETQ. The CDR3 covers 16 residues. Unmatched junction bases numbered 6, after V lost 1 base and J lost 5 bases. The DNA of the CDR3 is TGCGCCAGCAGCTTGATTAGCGGGAGTTTAACCGGGGAGCTGTTTTTT. Translating it yields CASSLISGSLTGELFF.

The rearrangement links TRBV6-4 to TRBJ2-3; 8 nucleotides agree with TRBD2. Germline CDR1 reads MRHNA; CDR2 reads SNTAGT. J gave up 0 bases and V 0 bases, and 2 bases lay outside the gene matches. This CDR3 is built from 16 residues. CDR3 residues: CASSDSASGSTDTQYF. In nucleotides, the CDR3 is TGTGCCAGCAGTGACTCGGCTAGCGGGAGCACAGATACGCAGTATTTT.

The chain uses TRBV2 and TRBJ2-3, with no clear D. This CDR3 contains 12 residues. Between the trimmed V and J ends, which lost 9 bases and 0 bases, there was a span of 7 bases. CDR1 SNHLY and CDR2 FYNNEI come from the germline V gene. The CDR3 DNA sequence: TGTGCCAGTAGGAGAAGCACAGATACGCAGTATTTT. This encodes CASRRSTDTQYF.

The chain links TRBV15 to TRBJ2-3; weak D call: TRBD1 (6 bases). The CDR3 sequence is 13 residues long. Trimming cost V 5 bases and J 6 bases, with 12 bases left between them. CDR1 LNHNV and CDR2 YYDKDF come from the germline V gene (reference sequence). CDR3 coding DNA: TGTGCCACCAGCCTGATGGGGGCGGATACGCAGTATTTT. Protein sequence: CATSLMGADTQYF.

This sequence joins TRBV6-5 and TRBJ1-1; D not certain. The CDR3 has 15 amino acids. In germline, CDR1 is MNHEY, CDR2 SVGAGI. V lost 1 base to trimming and J lost 0 bases, with 9 bases between them. CDR3 in amino acids: CASSYFSGLNTEAFF. The CDR3 nucleotides read TGTGCCAGCAGTTACTTTTCAGGTTTGAACACTGAAGCTTTCTTT.

This clone showed up just once. The rearrangement joins TRBV5-4 to TRBJ1-2; TRBD1 matches 8 bases. Looked up from germline, CDR1 is SGHNT and CDR2 is YYREEE (reference sequence). V was pared by 1 base and J by 3 bases, with 2 bases of the junction left unmatched. This CDR3 has 14 amino acids. The CDR3 sequence: CASSLNRGDYGYTF. The CDR3 DNA reads TGTGCCAGCAGCTTGAACAGGGGGGACTATGGCTACACCTTC.

The V gene is TRBV6-7, the J gene TRBJ1-3; TRBD1 agrees at 7 bases. TRBV6-7 is treated as an ORF (open reading frame) with a function not yet certain. Unmatched junction bases numbered 35, after V lost 2 bases and J lost 7 bases. This CDR3 has 24 amino acids. The CDR3 sequence is CASSYPPCQGPRKPNLLQGNTIYF. DNA for the CDR3: TGTGCCAGCAGTTACCCGCCCTGTCAGGGACCACGTAAGCCGAACCTCTTACAGGGGAACACCATATATTTT.

The chain is built from TRBV6-5 and TRBJ2-7; TRBD1 aligns across 7 bases. Germline assignment: CDR1 MNHEY and CDR2 SVGAGI. This CDR3 is 15 amino acids long. Trimming removed 0 bases from V and 2 bases from J; junction bases left unmatched: 4. The DNA of the CDR3 is TGTGCCAGCAGTTACTCGACAGGGCCCGCCTACGAGCAGTACTTC. This sequence encodes CASSYSTGPAYEQYF.

The chain joins TRBV28 to TRBJ2-2; D call uncertain. Trimming removed 2 bases at V and 10 bases at J, with 14 bases between. The CDR3 is 14 amino acids. Germline CDR1 reads MDHEN; CDR2 reads SYDVKM. The CDR3 DNA follows: TGTGCCAGCAGTTTAGAATATCGAGGAAAGGAGCTGTTTTTT. Its protein is CASSLEYRGKELFF. The full variable domain, in which reference TRBV28 and TRBJ2-2 provide the parts outside the CDR3, is DVKVTQSSRYLVKRTGEKVFLECVQDMDHENMFWYRQDPGLGLRLIYFSYDVKMKEKGDIPEGYSVSREKKERFSLILESASTNQTSMYLCASSLEYRGKELFFGEGSRLTVL.

The chain has TRBV7-2 and TRBJ2-1; 14 positions agree with TRBD2. Unmatched junction bases numbered 8, after V lost 1 base and J lost 9 bases. This CDR3 region has 17 residues. Germline V gene lookup returns CDR1 SGHTA and CDR2 FQGNSA. DNA for the CDR3: TGTGCCAGCAGCTTAGTTGGGACTAGCGGGAGTGAGAGTGAGCAGTTCTTC. Its protein is CASSLVGTSGSESEQFF.

The chain employs TRBV6-1 and TRBJ1-5; 8 bases align to TRBD1. CDR1 and CDR2 (germline): MNHNS, SASEGT. Losses at the gene ends were 1 base for V and 7 bases for J; bases not matched to a gene: 6. This CDR3 is 15 amino acids long. The CDR3 protein is CASSEVYRGWQPQHF. The CDR3 region has the DNA TGTGCCAGCAGTGAAGTTTACAGGGGGTGGCAGCCCCAGCATTTT.

V usage is TRBV7-2 and J usage is TRBJ2-1, with 8 nucleotides matching TRBD2. Germline assignment: CDR1 SGHTA and CDR2 FQGNSA. The trim removed 3 bases at V and 7 bases at J, leaving 8 bases unmatched. This CDR3 comprises 15 residues. CDR3 in DNA: TGTGCCAGCAGCTTGGGAAGCGGGAGTAGGAATGAGCAGTTCTTC. The encoded protein is CASSLGSGSRNEQFF.

The CDR3, as DNA: TGCGCCAGCAGTCAACAGGTCTCCTACGAGCAGTACTTC. Protein sequence: CASSQQVSYEQYF. This chain uses TRBV4-1 with TRBJ2-7; perhaps TRBD1 as D (5 bases). Per germline, CDR1 MGHRA and CDR2 YSYEKL. V shed 6 bases and J shed 0 bases, with 9 bases lying between them. The CDR3 totals 13 residues.

The count of this clone is one. This chain connects TRBV7-9 to TRBJ2-1, with 7 bases identical to TRBD2. CDR3 size: 15 residues. Losses at the gene ends were 6 bases for V and 2 bases for J; bases not matched to a gene: 7. Germline lookup yields CDR1 SEHNR and CDR2 FQNEAQ (reference sequence). The DNA of the CDR3 is TGTGCCAGCAGTACGACGGGACTAACCTACAATGAGCAGTTCTTC. This encodes CASSTTGLTYNEQFF.

The J gene is TRBJ1-1, the V gene TRBV10-3; 10 bases align to TRBD1. There are 15 residues in the CDR3. Germline trimming cut 2 bases from V and 4 bases from J; bases unmatched to any gene: 4. Germline loops: CDR1 ENHRY, CDR2 SYGVKD. The CDR3 DNA reads as TGTGCCATCAGTGAGCCTGGACAGGGGGGCACTGAAGCTTTCTTT. Translating it yields CAISEPGQGGTEAFF.

This clone has only one observation. The chain employs TRBV6-5 and TRBJ2-2, with D perhaps TRBD2 (5 bases). This CDR3 is 13 amino acids long. V was shortened by 4 bases and J by 9 bases, with 12 bases between the two germline ends. Germline CDR1 reads MNHEY; CDR2 reads SVGAGI. This CDR3 is CASSSGRGRELFF. The DNA of the CDR3 is TGTGCCAGCAGTTCCGGTCGAGGGAGGGAGCTGTTTTTT.